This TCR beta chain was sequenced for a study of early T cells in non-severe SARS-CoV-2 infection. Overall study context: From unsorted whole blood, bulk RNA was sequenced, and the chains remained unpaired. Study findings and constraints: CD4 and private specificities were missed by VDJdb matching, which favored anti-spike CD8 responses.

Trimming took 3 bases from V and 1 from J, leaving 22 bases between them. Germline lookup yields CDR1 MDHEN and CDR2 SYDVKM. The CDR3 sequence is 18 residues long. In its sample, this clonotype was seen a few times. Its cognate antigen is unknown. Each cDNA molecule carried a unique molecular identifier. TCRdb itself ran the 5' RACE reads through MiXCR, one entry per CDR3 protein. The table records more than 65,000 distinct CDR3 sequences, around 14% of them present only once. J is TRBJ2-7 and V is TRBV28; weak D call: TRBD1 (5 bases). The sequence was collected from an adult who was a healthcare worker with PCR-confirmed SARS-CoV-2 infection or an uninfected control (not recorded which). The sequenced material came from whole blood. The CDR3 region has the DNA TGTGCCAGCAGTTTTGAGTATTTCTTGGGGCCGACATCCTACGAGCAGTACTTC. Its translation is CASSFEYFLGPTSYEQYF.